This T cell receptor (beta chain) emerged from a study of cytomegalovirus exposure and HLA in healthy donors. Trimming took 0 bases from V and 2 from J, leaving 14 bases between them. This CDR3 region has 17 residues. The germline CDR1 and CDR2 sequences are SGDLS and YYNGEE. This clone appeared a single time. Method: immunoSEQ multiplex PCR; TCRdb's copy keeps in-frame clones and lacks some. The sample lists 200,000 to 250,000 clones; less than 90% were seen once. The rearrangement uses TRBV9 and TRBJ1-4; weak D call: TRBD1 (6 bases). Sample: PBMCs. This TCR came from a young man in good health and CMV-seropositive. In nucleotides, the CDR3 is TGTGCCAGCAGCGTAGGGCGTGGGGGCATCACTAATGAAAAACTGTTTTTT. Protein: CASSVGRGGITNEKLFF.